This passage covers 14 T cell receptor beta chains from one sample sequenced in a study of blood T cell repertoires in COVID-19. Here immunoSEQ multiplex PCR was the method, and the copy in TCRdb shows in-frame clones only, minus some. This sample yields around 290,000 clones, of which about nine tenths are seen a single time; 1.7% belongs to the top ten. Sequenced material: PBMCs or T cells enriched from blood (not recorded which). Receptors originate from a woman aged 40 to 55 who had recovered from COVID-19.

The chain combines TRBV9 with TRBJ1-3; 8 nucleotides line up with TRBD1. Per the germline V gene, CDR1 is SGDLS and CDR2 is YYNGEE. The CDR3 is 16 amino acids. Trimming removed 4 bases from V and 3 bases from J; junction bases left unmatched: 9. CDR3 DNA: TGTGCCAGCAGCCCCAGGACAGGGCTAAATGGAAACACCATATATTTT. It yields the protein CASSPRTGLNGNTIYF.

This clone was seen only once. The V and J genes are TRBV5-6 and TRBJ1-6, with 7 bases identical to TRBD1. V trimming: 7 bases; J trimming: 7 bases; junction bases outside the gene matches: 5. Germline V gene sequence: CDR1 SGHDT, CDR2 YYEEEE. The CDR3 spans 13 residues. As DNA, the CDR3 is TGTGCCAGCTCAGGACAGGCCAATTCACCCCTCCACTTT. Its translation is CASSGQANSPLHF.

Only one count was recorded for this clone. The chain has TRBV2 and TRBJ1-1; D unresolved. Germline V gene sequence: CDR1 SNHLY, CDR2 FYNNEI. V gave up 3 bases and J gave up 4 bases, with 12 bases separating them. The CDR3 runs to 14 residues. CDR3 coding DNA: TGTGCCAGCAGTGATAGCCCCGCGGGCACTGAAGCTTTCTTT. This sequence encodes CASSDSPAGTEAFF.

V gene TRBV29-1 combines with J gene TRBJ1-1, with 9 bases matching TRBD1. The germline CDR1 and CDR2 sequences are SQVTM and ANQGSEA. The CDR3 is 14 amino acids. V shed 7 bases and J 2 bases; nucleotides not matched to a gene: 8. The CDR3 region is CSADGTGINTEAFF. CDR3 coding DNA: TGCAGCGCTGACGGGACAGGGATTAACACTGAAGCTTTCTTT.

V and J are TRBV27 and TRBJ1-6, with no clear D. Trimming took 2 bases from V and 7 from J, leaving 12 bases between them. CDR3 length: 15 amino acids. Germline-derived CDR1 and CDR2 are MNHEY and SMNVEV (reference sequence). The CDR3 is CASSLRDVANSPLHF. The CDR3 bases are TGTGCCAGCAGTTTAAGAGATGTAGCAAATTCACCCCTCCACTTT.

The V and J genes are TRBV11-2 and TRBJ2-4; D is perhaps TRBD2 (5 bases). CDR1 and CDR2 from the germline V gene are SGHAT and FQNNGV. This CDR3 is built from 13 residues. Between the trimmed V and J ends, which lost 0 bases and 12 bases, there was a span of 12 bases. For the CDR3, the DNA is TGTGCCAGCAGCTTAGATATGGCACGGGGTCAGTACTTC. Amino acids: CASSLDMARGQYF.

Comment on this clone: An end of the junction does not agree with germline; a read error may underlie this. The rearrangement links TRBV5-1 to TRBJ2-2, with 14 nucleotides matching TRBD2. Looked up from germline, CDR1 is SGHRS and CDR2 is YFSETQ. This CDR3 is built from 16 residues. CDR3 nucleotides: TGCGCCAGCTGCTTACGACTAGCGGGGGGGCCCGGGGAGCTGTTTTTT. Amino acids: CASCLRLAGGPGELFF.

The V call is TRBV5-4, the J call TRBJ1-2; TRBD1 aligns across 9 bases. The CDR3 consists of 14 residues. Germline V gene sequence: CDR1 SGHNT, CDR2 YYREEE (reference sequence). V gave up 4 bases and J gave up 7 bases; unmatched junction bases: 8. CDR3 residues: CASSHRDRESGYTF. The DNA for the CDR3 is TGTGCCAGCAGCCACCGGGACAGGGAGAGTGGCTACACCTTC.

The chain recombines TRBV23-1 with TRBJ1-6, with TRBD1 identical over 7 bases. TRBV23-1 is classed as an ORF, of uncertain function. The CDR3 is made up of 17 amino acids. With 3 bases clipped from V and 0 bases from J, the junction kept 5 bases outside the gene matches. CDR3 region: CASSHGQDSSYNSPLHF. CDR3 bases: TGCGCCAGCAGTCACGGACAGGATAGCTCCTATAATTCACCCCTCCACTTT.

This clone turned up a few times. This chain connects TRBV2 to TRBJ1-2; no reliable D call. V lost 4 bases, J lost 4 bases, and 13 bases lay in between. Germline-derived CDR1 and CDR2 are SNHLY and FYNNEI. The CDR3 has 14 residues. The CDR3 here is CASSVGGLFYGYTF. CDR3 DNA sequence: TGTGCCAGCAGTGTTGGAGGGCTCTTCTATGGCTACACCTTC.

The genes are TRBV5-4 and TRBJ2-5; the match to TRBD2 covers 10 bases. V trimming: 5 bases; J trimming: 4 bases; junction bases outside the gene matches: 14. Germline CDR1 SGHNT, CDR2 YYREEE (reference sequence). The CDR3 runs to 17 residues. This CDR3 reads CASSHGASGGRGETQYF. The CDR3 nucleotides read TGTGCCAGCAGTCATGGGGCTAGCGGGGGACGGGGAGAGACCCAGTACTTC. The variable domain in full, with the rest retrieved from reference TRBV5-4 and TRBJ2-5, is ETGVTQSPTHLIKTRGQQVTLRCSSQSGHNTVSWYQQALGQGPQFIFQYYREEENGRGNFPPRFSGLQFPNYSSELNVNALELDDSALYLCASSHGASGGRGETQYFGPGTRLLVL.

This chain uses TRBV18 with TRBJ2-7, with 10 positions matching TRBD1. The CDR3 totals 14 residues. The germline V gene encodes CDR1 KGHSH and CDR2 LQKENI. Trimming took 4 bases from V and 5 from J; bases not matched to a gene: 5. The DNA for the CDR3 is TGTGCCAGCTCACGGCGGGACAGGGGCCACGAGCAGTACTTC. It is translated as CASSRRDRGHEQYF.

This chain links TRBV5-8 with TRBJ2-7; maybe TRBD1 (6 bases). In germline, CDR1 is SGHTS, CDR2 YDEGEE. Trimming stripped 4 bases from V and 1 base from J, with 12 bases between. The CDR3 is made up of 14 amino acids. CDR3 amino acids: CASSVLQGSYEQYF. CDR3 nucleotides: TGTGCCAGCAGCGTACTACAGGGATCCTACGAGCAGTACTTC.

The chain uses TRBV20-1 and TRBJ1-5; D ambiguous. Germline assignment: CDR1 DFQATT and CDR2 SNEGSKA (reference sequence). The V end lost 3 bases, the J end lost 4 bases, and 16 bases lay between the germline ends. This CDR3 is 15 amino acids long. As DNA, the CDR3 is TGCAGTGCTAGTTCCCCCCGCAGTTTGAATCAGCCCCAGCATTTT. Amino acids: CSASSPRSLNQPQHF.